This is a list of T cell receptor beta chains from one sample in a study of PD-1 blockade in classical Hodgkin lymphoma. Repertoires were generated with immunoSEQ multiplex PCR, while TCRdb's copy carries only in-frame clones and drops some. The sample lists fewer than 5,500 clones, roughly 78% occurring once. Here the sequenced sample was peripheral blood mononuclear cells (PBMCs), taken at baseline. These receptors were collected from a human donor with classical Hodgkin lymphoma. CDR3s include the opening cysteine and the closing phenylalanine or tryptophan. A D gene is named only where the DNA matches it firmly. For some rows the clone size is stated as once, few or many, or as a class when expanded; others skip it.

D	J	V	size	DNA	CDR3
NA	TRBJ2-7	TRBV28	NA	TGTGCCAGCAGTTTATTGTGGCAGGGTCGGGACGAGCAGTACTTC	CASSLLWQGRDEQYF
NA	TRBJ2-1	TRBV11-2	NA	TGTGCCAGCAGCTTCCGGAGGGCCGAGAGTTCCTACAATGAGCAGTTCTTC	CASSFRRAESSYNEQFF
TRBD2	TRBJ2-3	TRBV7-9	large	TGTGCCAGCAGCCCGGGACTAGCGGGAGTGGCAGATACGCAGTATTTT	CASSPGLAGVADTQYF
NA	TRBJ1-5	TRBV15	NA	TGTGCCACCAGCAGATACAATCAGCCCCAGCATTTT	CATSRYNQPQHF
NA	TRBJ2-3	TRBV4-1	NA	TGCGCCAGCAGCCAACAGGACCCCATTGATACGCAGTATTTT	CASSQQDPIDTQYF
TRBD2	TRBJ2-1	TRBV28	NA	TGTGCCAGCAGTTTCCTAGCGGATAATCACAATGAGCAGTTCTTC	CASSFLADNHNEQFF
NA	TRBJ2-7	TRBV28	NA	TGTGCCAGCAGTCCCTTCTACCCGTCCTCCTACGAGCAGTACTTC	CASSPFYPSSYEQYF
TRBD1	TRBJ1-4	TRBV7-9	NA	TGTGCCAGCAGCTTAGGACAGGGGGCTAATGAAAAACTGTTTTTT	CASSLGQGANEKLFF
TRBD2	TRBJ2-3	TRBV5-1	NA	TGCGCCAGCAGCTTGGCCGGGCTAGCGGGGAAAAGTCGCACAGATACGCAGTATTTT	CASSLAGLAGKSRTDTQYF
NA	TRBJ1-1	TRBV28	NA	TGTGCCAGCACCTTGACAGTCACAGGGAGAGATGAAGCTTTCTTT	CASTLTVTGRDEAFF
NA	TRBJ1-1	TRBV25-1	NA	TGTGCCAGCAGGGCTGGGACAACCACTGAAGCTTTCTTT	CASRAGTTTEAFF
TRBD2	TRBJ2-4	TRBV4-3	NA	TGCGCCAGCAGCCAAGACCGTTCGCTAGCGGGGAGGGACATTCAGTACTTC	CASSQDRSLAGRDIQYF
NA	TRBJ2-2	TRBV25-1	NA	TGTGCCAGCAGTGAATGGCGAGGGGGGGCCACCGGGGAGCTGTTTTTT	CASSEWRGGATGELFF
NA	TRBJ2-4	TRBV11-2	NA	TGTGCCAGCAGCCCTTACGGTCTGGACATTCAGTACTTC	CASSPYGLDIQYF
NA	TRBJ2-1	TRBV29-1	NA	TGCAGCGTTGCGGGAGAGAGTCGGTTCTTC	CSVAGESRFF
NA	TRBJ1-5	TRBV4-1	NA	TGCGCCAGCAGCCAAGATGCCGGAAGTAGCAATCAGCCCCAGCATTTT	CASSQDAGSSNQPQHF
NA	TRBJ2-7	TRBV23-1	NA	TGCGCCAGCAGTCAATCCCCGCAGGGTGATTGGGACGAGCAGTACTTC	CASSQSPQGDWDEQYF
NA	TRBJ2-3	TRBV28	once	TGTGCCAGCAGCAATTACCCCGGGGGATCGCAGTATTTT	CASSNYPGGSQYF
NA	TRBJ2-6	TRBV4-2	once	TGTGCCAGCAGCCAAGGCCACCAGGGGCCGTCCGGCCTCTCTGGGGCCAACGTCCTGACTTTC	CASSQGHQGPSGLSGANVLTF
TRBD2	TRBJ2-1	TRBV27	NA	TGTGCCAGCAGTTTAAATAGCGGGGGTAACAATGAGCAGTTCTTC	CASSLNSGGNNEQFF
NA	TRBJ1-1	TRBV5-1	NA	TGCGCCAGCAGCTTTGGAGGGCAGGCGAACACTGAAGCTTTCTTT	CASSFGGQANTEAFF
NA	TRBJ1-1	TRBV1	NA	TGCACCAGCAGCCAAATCTTATCGGAGACGACGAAAGCTTTCTTT	CTSSQILSETTKAFF
NA	TRBJ1-2	TRBV6-5	NA	TGTGCCAGCAGAACGACTGCCTACCCCTATGGCTACACCTTC	CASRTTAYPYGYTF
NA	TRBJ2-3	TRBV6-1	NA	TGTGCCAGCAGGGACAGCTACGGCACAGATACGCAGTATTTT	CASRDSYGTDTQYF
NA	TRBJ2-1	TRBV28	NA	TGTGCCAGCAGTCCCCAGCCGAGGGGGAAGGAGTATAAGTTCTTC	CASSPQPRGKEYKFF
TRBD2	TRBJ2-3	TRBV10-1	NA	TGCGCCAGCAGTGAGGGACTAGCGGGATCAGATACGCAGTATTTT	CASSEGLAGSDTQYF
NA	TRBJ2-2	TRBV10-3	once	TGTGCCACCTCCAAGAACACCGGGGAGCTGTTTTTT	CATSKNTGELFF
NA	TRBJ2-5	TRBV6-1	once	TGTGCCAGCAGTGAAGATGGGACCCCGAAGGAGACCCAGTACTTC	CASSEDGTPKETQYF
NA	TRBJ1-5	TRBV10-2	NA	TGCGCCAGCAGTGAGGGGGGGGGCAGGCAGCCCCAGCATTTT	CASSEGGGRQPQHF
NA	TRBJ1-1	TRBV7-2	NA	TGTGCCAGCAGATCCCAGGGTACTGAAGCTTTCTTT	CASRSQGTEAFF
TRBD2	TRBJ2-3	TRBV19	NA	TGTGCCAGTAGTCTAACCCTAGCGGGAGGGGGCACAGATACGCAGTATTTT	CASSLTLAGGGTDTQYF
NA	TRBJ1-3	TRBV10-3	NA	TGTGCCATCAGTGAGTTGCGGGGGAGTCTAGAAAACACCATATATTTT	CAISELRGSLENTIYF
NA	TRBJ1-1	TRBV15	NA	TGTGCCACCAGCGGAGATTATGGAGGGGACGACGCGTTCTTT	CATSGDYGGDDAFF
NA	TRBJ2-1	TRBV19	NA	TGTGCCAGTAGTATGGGGCCAGCGGCCAATGAGCAGTTCTTC	CASSMGPAANEQFF
NA	TRBJ2-6	TRBV19	NA	TGTGCCAGTAGTTCCGCGGACATAGGACGTCTAGGGGCCAACGTCCTGACTTTC	CASSSADIGRLGANVLTF
NA	TRBJ2-1	TRBV28	NA	TGTGCCAGCAGTGCCCCGGGACTTAGCGGCTACAATGAGCAGTTCTTC	CASSAPGLSGYNEQFF
TRBD1	TRBJ1-2	TRBV5-4	NA	TGTGCCAGCATGCCGGGACAGGGACTATATGGCTACACCTTC	CASMPGQGLYGYTF
NA	TRBJ1-2	TRBV7-2	NA	TGTGCCAGCAGCTTAGGTGGGACACGGGGCTACACCTTC	CASSLGGTRGYTF
TRBD2	TRBJ2-3	TRBV10-2	NA	TGCGCCAGCGGAGATAGCGGGTCCAGCACAGATACGCAGTATTTT	CASGDSGSSTDTQYF
TRBD1	TRBJ2-3	TRBV5-4	NA	TGTGCCAGCAGCTTGGGCGGACAGGGGCCAAGTTCTGATACGCAGTATTTT	CASSLGGQGPSSDTQYF
TRBD1	TRBJ1-2	TRBV10-3	NA	TGTGCCATCAGTGGACAGGGGGTCAACTATGGCTACACCTTC	CAISGQGVNYGYTF
NA	TRBJ2-1	TRBV15	NA	TGTGCCACCAGCAGAGATTCCGGCGGGATTAACAATGAGCAGTTCTTC	CATSRDSGGINNEQFF
NA	TRBJ1-2	TRBV23-1	once	TGCGCCAGCAGTCAATCGTGGGACGTGCTCTATGGCTACACCTTC	CASSQSWDVLYGYTF
NA	TRBJ1-1	TRBV2	once	TGTGCCAGCAGTGAAGGGGTCCTGAACACTGAAGCTTTCTTT	CASSEGVLNTEAFF
NA	TRBJ2-7	TRBV19	NA	TGTGCCAGTAGTCCGGTAGAGGGACCTAGCTCCTACGAGCAGTACTTC	CASSPVEGPSSYEQYF
NA	TRBJ2-5	TRBV4-3	NA	TGCGCCAGCAGCCGGGTCCCTGAGGAGACCCAGTACTTC	CASSRVPEETQYF
NA	TRBJ1-5	TRBV12-2	NA	TGTGCACGCTCAACTTCCTGGGACAGGATTAATCAGCCCCAGCATTTT	CARSTSWDRINQPQHF
NA	TRBJ2-7	TRBV15	NA	TGTGCCACCAGCAGAGACAGGAGATCCTACGAGCAGTACTTC	CATSRDRRSYEQYF
NA	TRBJ1-4	TRBV10-2	once	TGCGCCAGCAGTATATCCCAGGCTAATGAAAAACTGTTTTTT	CASSISQANEKLFF
NA	TRBJ2-5	TRBV5-6	few	TGTGCCAGCAGCTTGGCCAGGCAGGGAAAAGAGACCCAGTACTTC	CASSLARQGKETQYF
NA	TRBJ2-7	TRBV6-5	NA	TGTGCCAGCAGTTTCTTATTCTCCTACGAGCAGTACTTC	CASSFLFSYEQYF
NA	TRBJ2-5	TRBV7-3	NA	TGTGCCAGCAGCTTGACCCCAGTTGTAAGCGAGACCCAGTACTTC	CASSLTPVVSETQYF